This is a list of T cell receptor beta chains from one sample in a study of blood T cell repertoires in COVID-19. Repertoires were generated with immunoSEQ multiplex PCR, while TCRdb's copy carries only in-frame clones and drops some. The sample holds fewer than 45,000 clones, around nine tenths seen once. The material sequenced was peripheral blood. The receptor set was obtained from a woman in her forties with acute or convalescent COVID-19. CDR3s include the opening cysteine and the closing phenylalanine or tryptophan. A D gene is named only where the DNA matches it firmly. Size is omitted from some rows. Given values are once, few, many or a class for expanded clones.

DNA: TGCGCCAGCAGCCAAGGGGACAGGGGGGTCGGGGAGACCCAGTACTTC; CDR3: CASSQGDRGVGETQYF; D: TRBD1; size: -; V: TRBV4-1; J: TRBJ2-5
DNA: TGTGCCAGCAGTGTGGGACTAGCGGGAGGGACAGATACGCAGTATTTT; CDR3: CASSVGLAGGTDTQYF; D: TRBD2; size: -; V: TRBV2; J: TRBJ2-3
DNA: TGTGCCAGTACAATACAAGGGGCAAATGGCTACACCTTC; CDR3: CASTIQGANGYTF; D: -; size: -; V: TRBV6-6; J: TRBJ1-2
DNA: TGTGCCAGCAGCACCCCGGGACAGGGCTTCGAGCAGTACTTC; CDR3: CASSTPGQGFEQYF; D: TRBD1; size: -; V: TRBV7-9; J: TRBJ2-7
DNA: TGTGCCAGCAGCTCCCCCCGTCACGGGGGTGGTCAGTACTTC; CDR3: CASSSPRHGGGQYF; D: -; size: -; V: TRBV13; J: TRBJ2-7
DNA: TGTGCCAGCAGACCGGGGTCGACTGGAAACACCATATATTTT; CDR3: CASRPGSTGNTIYF; D: -; size: -; V: TRBV2; J: TRBJ1-3
DNA: TGTGCCAGCAGGGCGACAGGTGCCCGACTGTTTTTT; CDR3: CASRATGARLFF; D: -; size: -; V: TRBV27; J: TRBJ1-4
DNA: TGTGCCAGCAGTGACTGGGACAGCCAAGAGACCCAGTACTTC; CDR3: CASSDWDSQETQYF; D: TRBD1; size: -; V: TRBV27; J: TRBJ2-5
DNA: TGTGCCAGCAGCCCGTTACAGGTCGCAGGCACTGAAGCTTTCTTT; CDR3: CASSPLQVAGTEAFF; D: -; size: -; V: TRBV16; J: TRBJ1-1
DNA: TGTGCCAGCAGCCAAGATGCCCCGGGGAGCTCCTATAATTCACCCCTCCACTTT; CDR3: CASSQDAPGSSYNSPLHF; D: -; size: -; V: TRBV4-2; J: TRBJ1-6
DNA: TGTGCCAGCAGTTACAGGACAGTTATTAGCAATCAGCCCCAGCATTTT; CDR3: CASSYRTVISNQPQHF; D: -; size: -; V: TRBV6-2/TRBV6-3; J: TRBJ1-5
DNA: TGTGCCACCAGAACGACAGCCGTCCAAGAGACCCAGTACTTC; CDR3: CATRTTAVQETQYF; D: -; size: -; V: TRBV6-5; J: TRBJ2-5
DNA: TGTGCCAGCAGTTTAGGCGGAGAAGCTTTCTTT; CDR3: CASSLGGEAFF; D: -; size: -; V: TRBV27; J: TRBJ1-1
DNA: TGTGCCAGCAGCCCAGGGGTACTAGCGGGGGGGCAGGATGAGCAGTTCTTC; CDR3: CASSPGVLAGGQDEQFF; D: TRBD2; size: once; V: TRBV5-4; J: TRBJ2-1
DNA: TGTGCCACCAGTGATTCACAGGGAAACGGCTACACCTTC; CDR3: CATSDSQGNGYTF; D: -; size: -; V: TRBV24-1; J: TRBJ1-2
DNA: TGTGCCAGTAGTCTAGGGACAAGAAGCACAGATACGCAGTATTTT; CDR3: CASSLGTRSTDTQYF; D: -; size: -; V: TRBV19; J: TRBJ2-3
DNA: TGTGCCAGCAGCCCGACTAGGAACACTGAAGCTTTCTTT; CDR3: CASSPTRNTEAFF; D: -; size: -; V: TRBV5-6; J: TRBJ1-1
DNA: TGTGCCAGCAGTTCCGGGACTAGCGGGTGGGTGGATACGCAGTATTTT; CDR3: CASSSGTSGWVDTQYF; D: TRBD2; size: -; V: TRBV28; J: TRBJ2-3
DNA: TGTGCCAGCAGGGCACTAGCGGGAGCTTACAATGAGCAGTTCTTC; CDR3: CASRALAGAYNEQFF; D: TRBD2; size: few; V: TRBV2; J: TRBJ2-1
DNA: TGTGCCACCAGCCCAGGGGGGTATGGAGAGACCCAGTACTTC; CDR3: CATSPGGYGETQYF; D: -; size: -; V: TRBV15; J: TRBJ2-5
DNA: TGTGCCAGCAGCAACTCCCGGGACAGGCACTACGAGCAGTACTTC; CDR3: CASSNSRDRHYEQYF; D: TRBD1; size: -; V: TRBV9; J: TRBJ2-7
DNA: TGTGCCAGTAGCCGGACAGGAGTTAGCAATCAGCCCCAGCATTTT; CDR3: CASSRTGVSNQPQHF; D: TRBD1; size: -; V: TRBV19; J: TRBJ1-5
DNA: TGTGCCAGCAGTGAAGGACAGGGGGACTATGGCTACACCTTC; CDR3: CASSEGQGDYGYTF; D: TRBD1; size: -; V: TRBV6-1; J: TRBJ1-2
DNA: TGTGCCAGCAGGATGGGGGCCAGGGGTGAAGCTTTCTTT; CDR3: CASRMGARGEAFF; D: -; size: once; V: TRBV28; J: TRBJ1-1
DNA: TGTGCCAGCAGTTACTCAGCTAGTCAGTACTTC; CDR3: CASSYSASQYF; D: -; size: -; V: TRBV6-2/TRBV6-3; J: TRBJ2-5
DNA: TGTGCCAGCAGTGACGGGGGAGGTGGAAACACCATATATTTT; CDR3: CASSDGGGGNTIYF; D: -; size: -; V: TRBV28; J: TRBJ1-3
DNA: TGTGCCAGTAGCTCGGACAGGCCCCACACTGAAGCTTTCTTT; CDR3: CASSSDRPHTEAFF; D: TRBD1; size: -; V: TRBV19; J: TRBJ1-1
DNA: TGCGCCAGCAGCCAAGATAGGGGGCAGGGATCTGAAAAACTGTTTTTT; CDR3: CASSQDRGQGSEKLFF; D: TRBD1; size: -; V: TRBV4-3; J: TRBJ1-4
DNA: TGTGCCAGCAGCCCCCGGGACACCGAAATGAACACTGAAGCTTTCTTT; CDR3: CASSPRDTEMNTEAFF; D: -; size: -; V: TRBV4-2; J: TRBJ1-1
DNA: TGTGCCAGCAGCTTGGGCGCCAGGGGGCGCACAGATACGCAGTATTTT; CDR3: CASSLGARGRTDTQYF; D: TRBD1; size: few; V: TRBV5-4; J: TRBJ2-3
DNA: TGTGCCAGCAGCGTACTAGACAGGGGGCGGAACAATGAGCAGTTCTTC; CDR3: CASSVLDRGRNNEQFF; D: TRBD1; size: -; V: TRBV9; J: TRBJ2-1